The source of this T cell receptor (beta chain) is a study of CD8+CD57+ T cells in acquired aplastic anemia. Study-wide context: Sorted CD4+ and CD8+ cells gave a mean 3.2 ug DNA, range 0.2 to 27.4 ug.

The junction had 7 bases not matched to a gene; V was cut back by 4 bases and J by 6 bases. Germline CDR1 is SGHVS and CDR2 is FQNEAQ. The CDR3 contains 15 residues. Overall study findings and caveats: The same twenty-nine CD8+ CDR3 sequences occurred in patients and in controls.

This clonotype was observed a single time. Its target is unknown. CD8+CD57+ cell expansion had been shown by flow cytometry in patients chosen for sequencing. Every one of the patients had aplastic anemia (severe, acquired). Sampling of blood occurred while the patients had still received no therapy. Genomic DNA constituted the template upon which TCR beta VDJ and CDR3 profiling was performed. TCRdb redid the calling of the reads with MiXCR, one entry per CDR3 protein. The table includes 100,000 to 150,000 distinct CDR3 sequences, 40% detected once. The source of this sequence is a human donor with aplastic anemia. The chain has TRBV7-8 and TRBJ2-7; TRBD1 agrees at 12 bases. The sample consisted of sorted CD4+, CD8+, or CD8+CD57+ T cells (not recorded which) from PBMCs. The CDR3, as DNA: TGTGCCAGCAGCTCCCCCGGGACAGGGGGCGCCGAGCAGTACTTC. This codes for CASSSPGTGGAEQYF.